This T cell receptor beta chain was observed in a study of control samples from healthy donors and cancer patients. TCRdb's copy holds only in-frame clones and misses some; the assay was immunoSEQ multiplex PCR. This sample has about 130,000 clones, with more than 80% found just once. The germline V gene encodes CDR1 GTSNPN and CDR2 SVGIG (reference sequence). V gave up 4 bases and J gave up 3 bases, with 15 bases separating them. This CDR3 spans 14 amino acids. The specimen sequenced was blood. The clonotype comes from a man aged 18-30 years in good health. The V call is TRBV30, the J call TRBJ1-2; D remains unclear. In DNA form, the CDR3 reads TGTGCCTGGACCCAACGGGTAGAAGACTATGGCTACACCTTC. Its translation: CAWTQRVEDYGYTF. The full variable domain, its missing parts supplied by reference TRBV30 and TRBJ1-2, is SQTIHQWPATLVQPVGSPLSLECTVEGTSNPNLYWYRQAAGRGLQLLFYSVGIGQISSEVPQNLSASRPQDRQFILSSKKLLLSDSGFYLCAWTQRVEDYGYTFGSGTRLTVV.